Following are 24 T cell receptor beta chains from one sample sequenced in a study of CD8+CD57+ T cells in acquired aplastic anemia. Genomic DNA was employed as the template in profiling TCR beta VDJ and CDR3. TCRdb reanalysed the reads using MiXCR and keeps one entry per CDR3 protein. The sample yields about 420,000 distinct CDR3 sequences, approximately 70% seen once. The sample consisted of sorted CD4+, CD8+, or CD8+CD57+ T cells (not recorded which) from PBMCs. The receptors derive from a human donor in good health, serving as a control.

The table lists this clonotype with many counts. This sequence joins TRBV19 and TRBJ2-1, with 9 nucleotides matching TRBD1. Germline V gives CDR1 LNHDA, CDR2 SQIVND (reference sequence). After removal of 9 bases from V and 7 bases from J, the junction contained 4 bases not matched to a gene. The CDR3 extends over 12 amino acids. CDR3 sequence (DNA): TGTGCCAGCCAGGGACAGGGAAATGAGCAGTTCTTC. Protein product: CASQGQGNEQFF. The variable domain in full, with the rest retrieved from reference TRBV19 and TRBJ2-1, is DGGITQSPKYLFRKEGQNVTLSCEQNLNHDAMYWYRQDPGQGLRLIYYSQIVNDFQKGDIAEGYSVSREKKESFPLTVTSAQKNPTAFYLCASQGQGNEQFFGPGTRLTVL.

Turning to this clonotype: An end of the junction differs from the germline gene, which may be a read error. The chain carries TRBV7-9 and TRBJ1-6, with a weak D call TRBD1 (6 bases). Germline assignment: CDR1 SEHNR and CDR2 FQNEAQ (reference sequence). This CDR3 is 13 amino acids long. As DNA, the CDR3 is TGTGCCAGCAGCTTAGCACAGGGAGACGAAAAACTGTTT. Translation: CASSLAQGDEKLF.

V gene TRBV6-6 combines with J gene TRBJ2-7, with 9 bases fitting TRBD1. This CDR3 comprises 14 residues. J was trimmed by 2 bases and V by 9 bases; bases with no gene match: 8. CDR1 MNHNY and CDR2 SVGAGI come from the germline V gene (reference sequence). CDR3 nucleotide sequence: TGTGCCAGTACGATACGACAGGGGGCCTACGAGCAGTACTTC. It yields the protein CASTIRQGAYEQYF.

With respect to this clonotype: Relative to the germline gene, one junction end is altered; a read error may explain this. The chain has TRBV20-1 and TRBJ2-2, with TRBD1 matching 8 bases. The CDR3 covers 14 residues. Germline lookup yields CDR1 DFQATT and CDR2 SNEGSKA (reference sequence). CDR3 nucleotide sequence: TGCGGTGCTAGACAGGGGCATAACACCGGGGAGCTGTTTTTT. It codes for CGARQGHNTGELFF.

Regarding this clonotype: The final CDR3 position lacks the conserved phenylalanine or tryptophan, pointing to a likely read error. Because the CDR3's place on the DNA is in doubt, the DNA is left out and the CDR3 is given as listed by TCRdb. The chain joins TRBV2 to TRBJ1-1; the table calls TRBD1, which could not be checked here. The germline V gene has CDR1 SNHLY and CDR2 FYNNEI. From its first to its last residue, the CDR3 has 12 amino acids. CDR3 protein: CASSRLQGGEEI.

In the case of this clonotype: This may be a read error: a much more frequent sequence differs by one nucleotide. No conserved phenylalanine or tryptophan ends this CDR3, so it is likely a read error. The genes are TRBV30 and TRBJ2-1, with D unclear. Trimming removed 1 base at V and 5 bases at J, with 9 bases between. CDR3 length: 13 residues. CDR1 is GTSNPN and CDR2 is SVGIG in the germline V gene (reference sequence). Here the CDR3 reads CAWSGLIDNEQFS. DNA for the CDR3: TGTGCCTGGAGTGGACTGATTGACAATGAGCAGTTCTCC.

This clonotype was recorded once. One end of the junction is discordant with germline, which a read error may explain. The V gene is TRBV7-9, the J gene TRBJ2-2; D is perhaps TRBD2 (5 bases). The CDR3 runs to 13 residues. Germline lookup yields CDR1 SEHNR and CDR2 FQNEAQ (reference sequence). Written as DNA, the CDR3 is TGTGCCAGCAGCGTAGTGTCCACCGGGGAGTTGTACTTT. Translating gives CASSVVSTGELYF.

Comments on this clonotype: A much bigger clone sits one base away, suggesting this may be a read error. The chain uses TRBV6-5 and TRBJ2-5, with TRBD2 matching 7 bases. Matching the DNA end better, TRBJ2-7 makes the J call doubtful. Germline values: CDR1 MNHEY, CDR2 SVGAGI. This CDR3 has 15 residues. CDR3 loop: CASRQAPWGGYEQYF. In DNA, the CDR3 is TGTGCCAGCAGGCAAGCCCCATGGGGGGGCTACGAGCAGTACTTC.

The rearrangement links TRBV2 to TRBJ1-1; D gene ambiguous. CDR3 size: 14 residues. Germline V gene lookup returns CDR1 SNHLY and CDR2 FYNNEI. The V gene lost 6 bases and the J gene lost 12 bases, with 23 bases spanning the gap. CDR3 nucleotides: TGTGCCAGCAGCGTATTACACTCGGAGACTCAGTCTTTCTTT. The encoded protein is CASSVLHSETQSFF.

Details on this clonotype: The junction and the germline gene differ at one end; a read error may be behind it. The V and J genes are TRBV5-1 and TRBJ1-1; D is unclear. The germline V gene has CDR1 SGHRS and CDR2 YFSETQ. The CDR3 is made up of 14 amino acids. The CDR3 DNA is TGTGCCAGCAGCTTGGGAAAGGGTAACACTGAAGCTTTCTTT. Its translation: CASSLGKGNTEAFF. Variable domain in full (rest from reference TRBV5-1 and TRBJ1-1): KAGVTQTPRYLIKTRGQQVTLSCSPISGHRSVSWYQQTPGQGLQFLFEYFSETQRNKGNFPGRFSGRQFSNSRSEMNVSTLELGDSALYLCASSLGKGNTEAFFGQGTRLTVV.

Details on this clonotype: The junction departs from the called germline gene at one end, perhaps through a read error. The chain has TRBV7-2 and TRBJ2-3; the D call may be TRBD1 or TRBD2 (5 bases each). There are 15 residues in the CDR3. CDR1 SGHTA and CDR2 FQGNSA come from the germline V gene. The CDR3 is CASSIRGERAFTPYF. DNA of the CDR3: TGTGCCAGCAGCATAAGGGGAGAGAGGGCCTTTACGCCGTATTTT.

This clonotype occurred many times. The gene calls are TRBV12-3 or TRBV12-4 and TRBJ1-1, with D hard to call. This CDR3 contains 13 residues. Trimming pared 4 bases from V and 10 bases from J, leaving 16 bases between. Here the CDR3 reads CASSSSPGIGAFF. CDR3 sequence (DNA): TGTGCCAGCAGTTCTAGCCCGGGAATTGGAGCTTTCTTT.

As regards this clonotype: A read error may account for a junction end that differs from germline. This chain joins TRBV3-1 and TRBJ2-1; D unclear. The CDR3 has 8 residues. Germline V CDR1 and CDR2: LGHDT, YNNKEL (reference sequence). The CDR3 reads CASSLKEF. CDR3 DNA sequence: TGTGCCAGCAGCCTTAAGGAATTC.

As DNA, the CDR3 is TGCAGTGCTGGGACAGGGGGCGCGCCGGGCGCCTACGAGCAGTACTTC. Protein product: CSAGTGGAPGAYEQYF. V usage is TRBV20-1 and J usage is TRBJ2-7, with 12 positions matching TRBD1. This CDR3 region has 16 residues. V was pared by 5 bases and J by 2 bases, with 10 bases of the junction left unmatched. Germline CDR1 DFQATT, CDR2 SNEGSKA (reference sequence).

The rearrangement joins TRBV20-1 to TRBJ2-5, with 9 bases matching TRBD1. CDR1 is DFQATT and CDR2 is SNEGSKA in the germline V gene (reference sequence). The CDR3 covers 15 residues. Losses at the gene ends were 4 bases for V and 4 bases for J; bases not matched to a gene: 10. The CDR3 spells CSATGSPTGGETQYF. For the CDR3, the DNA is TGCAGTGCTACCGGGAGTCCGACAGGGGGAGAGACCCAGTACTTC.

Comment on this clonotype: This may stem from a read error, because a much larger clone lies one nucleotide away. The chain is built from TRBV6-1 and TRBJ2-1; D not certain. The V gene's germline CDR1 is MNHNS and CDR2 SASEGT. The V and J ends lost 5 bases and 3 bases respectively, with 8 bases between them. The CDR3 extends over 13 amino acids. CDR3 nucleotide sequence: TGTGCCAGCAGTTATCGTGGCTACAATGAGCAGTTCTTC. It translates to CASSYRGYNEQFF.

This clonotype was recorded many times. The V call is TRBV12-5, the J call TRBJ1-1; D perhaps matches TRBD1 (6 bases). Germline V gene data show CDR1 as LGHNT and CDR2 as FRNRAP. The V gene lost 6 bases and the J gene lost 1 base, with 12 bases spanning the gap. The length of the CDR3 is 14 residues. The CDR3 loop reads CASGLGGRNTEAFF. For the CDR3, the DNA is TGTGCTAGTGGCCTAGGGGGGAGGAACACTGAAGCTTTCTTT.

For this clonotype: An end of the junction does not agree with germline; a read error may underlie this. The V and J genes are TRBV7-6 and TRBJ1-4; D ambiguous. Germline values: CDR1 SGHVS, CDR2 FNYEAQ. The CDR3 has 15 residues. CDR3 bases: TGTGCCAGCAGCTTCGTGGGCGGGTGGAATGAAAACCTGTTTTTT. This gives the protein CASSFVGGWNENLFF.

This clonotype came up a few times. V gene TRBV19 combines with J gene TRBJ2-1; D remains ambiguous. The length of the CDR3 is 13 residues. CDR1 is LNHDA and CDR2 is SQIVND in the germline V gene (reference sequence). Trimming removed 1 base at V and 7 bases at J, with 8 bases between. The CDR3, as DNA: TGTGCCAGTAGTATAGGCCTGGGGAATGAGCAGTTCTTC. The encoded protein is CASSIGLGNEQFF.

Many counts were recorded for this clonotype. CDR3 protein: CSALTSGGGETQYF. The CDR3, as DNA: TGCAGTGCTCTTACTAGCGGGGGGGGGGAGACCCAGTACTTC. The chain carries TRBV20-1 and TRBJ2-5; 13 positions agree with TRBD2. This CDR3 is 14 amino acids long. J was trimmed by 5 bases and V by 5 bases; bases with no gene match: 5. Germline values: CDR1 DFQATT, CDR2 SNEGSKA (reference sequence).

The chain couples TRBV9 to TRBJ2-5, with TRBD2 matching over 7 bases. Germline trimming cut 10 bases from V and 1 base from J; bases unmatched to any gene: 7. CDR3 length: 13 amino acids. The germline V gene has CDR1 SGDLS and CDR2 YYNGEE. CDR3 in DNA: TGTGCCGCCCTCGGCGGGGGCCAAGAGACCCAGTACTTC. The encoded protein is CAALGGGQETQYF.

This clonotype was recorded many times. The chain couples TRBV5-8 to TRBJ1-4; D is ambiguous. Trimming stripped 0 bases from V and 2 bases from J, with 11 bases between. Looked up from germline, CDR1 is SGHTS and CDR2 is YDEGEE. The CDR3 is 16 amino acids. For the CDR3, the DNA is TGTGCCAGCAGCTTGGGAGCCAGAACTACTAATGAAAAACTGTTTTTT. Translation: CASSLGARTTNEKLFF. The complete variable domain, with remaining parts taken from reference TRBV5-8 and TRBJ1-4, reads EAGVTQSPTHLIKTRGQQATLRCSPISGHTSVYWYQQALGLGLQFLLWYDEGEERNRGNFPPRFSGRQFPNYSSELNVNALELEDSALYLCASSLGARTTNEKLFFGSGTQLSVL.

This clonotype was observed a few times. The CDR3 does not close with the conserved phenylalanine or tryptophan, likely indicating a read error. The DNA is left out, because the CDR3 cannot be placed on it with certainty; the CDR3 is given as TCRdb lists it. The chain combines TRBV7-2 with TRBJ1-1; TRBD1, the table's D call, lacks a check against the DNA. From its first to its last residue, the CDR3 has 13 amino acids. Germline CDR1 and CDR2: SGHTA and FQGNSA. The CDR3 region is CASGVSNQPQHFG.

The chain links TRBV11-2 to TRBJ2-3; D remains unclear. V was pared by 5 bases and J by 6 bases, with 12 bases between. CDR1 and CDR2 (germline): SGHAT, FQNNGV. The CDR3 has 13 residues. CDR3 in DNA: TGTGCCAGCAGCCTAACGCGAAAGGATACGCAGTATTTT. Its translation is CASSLTRKDTQYF.